The 24 T cell receptor beta chains listed next were all sequenced from one sample in a study of response to subunit inactivated influenza vaccine. TCRdb called the RT-PCR reads again in MiXCR, with one record for every CDR3 protein. The sample records 650,000 or so distinct CDR3 sequences, 11% to 15% being singletons. The sequences come from PBMCs from blood, collected 14 to 15 days before vaccination. The receptors were sampled from a man aged 50-59 years who received an inactivated influenza vaccine.

The chain carries TRBV28 and TRBJ2-3; 12 bases match TRBD1. Trimming at V came to 4 bases and at J to 2 bases, leaving 16 bases not matched to a gene. The germline V gene has CDR1 MDHEN and CDR2 SYDVKM. The CDR3 is 20 residues long. CDR3 sequence reads: CASSSPLIGTGGFVTDTQYF. As DNA, the CDR3 is TGTGCCAGCAGTTCCCCCTTAATCGGGACAGGGGGCTTTGTCACAGATACGCAGTATTTT. The whole variable domain, remainder taken from reference TRBV28 and TRBJ2-3, is DVKVTQSSRYLVKRTGEKVFLECVQDMDHENMFWYRQDPGLGLRLIYFSYDVKMKEKGDIPEGYSVSREKKERFSLILESASTNQTSMYLCASSSPLIGTGGFVTDTQYFGPGTRLTVL.

This clonotype appeared many times. The chain employs TRBV12-3 or TRBV12-4 and TRBJ1-5, with unresolved D. This CDR3 spans 13 amino acids. V lost 0 bases to trimming and J lost 0 bases, with 0 bases between them. The CDR3: CASSLASNQPQHF. The CDR3 DNA sequence: TGTGCCAGCAGTTTAGCTAGCAATCAGCCCCAGCATTTT.

The DNA of the CDR3 is TGTGCCAGCAGTGTGGGACAGATCAATCAGCCCCAGCATTTT. This sequence encodes CASSVGQINQPQHF. V usage is TRBV28 and J usage is TRBJ1-5; TRBD1 matches 7 bases. Trimming at V came to 5 bases and at J to 3 bases, leaving 4 bases not matched to a gene. Germline V gene lookup returns CDR1 MDHEN and CDR2 SYDVKM. This CDR3 has 14 amino acids.

In this sample, this clonotype turned up a few times. V and J are TRBV5-1 and TRBJ2-7; the match to TRBD1 covers 7 bases. The CDR3 totals 16 residues. J lost 2 bases, V lost 4 bases, and 12 bases had no gene match. Germline assignment: CDR1 SGHRS and CDR2 YFSETQ. The DNA of the CDR3 is TGCGCCAGCAGCCCTTCCCCCGGGACAGCAACCTACGAGCAGTACTTC. Encoded protein: CASSPSPGTATYEQYF. The full variable domain, with the rest looked up from reference TRBV5-1 and TRBJ2-7, is KAGVTQTPRYLIKTRGQQVTLSCSPISGHRSVSWYQQTPGQGLQFLFEYFSETQRNKGNFPGRFSGRQFSNSRSEMNVSTLELGDSALYLCASSPSPGTATYEQYFGPGTRLTVT.

The table lists this clonotype with a few counts. V usage is TRBV6-5 and J usage is TRBJ2-3; D ambiguous. This CDR3 is built from 14 residues. V gave up 3 bases and J gave up 2 bases, with 9 bases separating them. Germline CDR1 is MNHEY and CDR2 is SVGAGI. CDR3 sequence (DNA): TGTGCCAGCAGTTATCGCAGCCCCACAGATACGCAGTATTTT. Encoded protein: CASSYRSPTDTQYF.

The chain is built from TRBV5-1 and TRBJ2-1, with 8 bases lining up with TRBD2. The CDR3 length is 16 residues. CDR1 SGHRS and CDR2 YFSETQ come from the germline V gene. V lost 0 bases and J lost 6; bases outside the gene matches: 8. CDR3 sequence reads: CASSLGGSGSFNEQFF. The DNA of the CDR3 is TGCGCCAGCAGCTTGGGCGGCAGCGGGAGTTTCAATGAGCAGTTCTTC.

The table lists this clonotype with a count of one. This CDR3 reads CSASTGTGATEAFF. Written as DNA, the CDR3 is TGCAGTGCTAGCACCGGGACAGGGGCCACTGAAGCTTTCTTT. The V and J genes are TRBV20-1 and TRBJ1-1, with TRBD1 identical over 10 bases. CDR1 and CDR2 (germline): DFQATT, SNEGSKA (reference sequence). After removal of 3 bases from V and 4 bases from J, the junction contained 5 bases not matched to a gene. CDR3 length equals 14 residues.

This clonotype was detected many times. V gene TRBV27 combines with J gene TRBJ1-1, with D hard to call. The CDR3 covers 13 residues. Trimming shortened V by 2 bases and J by 4 bases, and 8 bases separated the two germline ends. CDR1 and CDR2 (germline): MNHEY, SMNVEV (reference sequence). The CDR3 reads CASSLALRTEAFF. The CDR3 DNA reads TGTGCCAGCAGTTTAGCGTTGCGCACTGAAGCTTTCTTT.

The gene calls are TRBV30 and TRBJ2-1; TRBD2 matches 14 bases. With V trimmed by 8 bases and J by 1 base, 13 bases remained unmatched. This CDR3 contains 18 residues. In germline, CDR1 is GTSNPN, CDR2 SVGIG (reference sequence). The CDR3 reads CAGNHRTSGRTSYNEQFF. The CDR3 DNA follows: TGTGCCGGCAACCATCGGACTAGCGGGAGGACTTCCTACAATGAGCAGTTCTTC.

This clonotype turned up a few times. The genes are TRBV6-1 and TRBJ2-1; unclear D gene. The V end lost 6 bases, the J end lost 2 bases, and 14 bases lay between the germline ends. The CDR3 extends over 15 amino acids. The germline V gene has CDR1 MNHNS and CDR2 SASEGT. Here the CDR3 reads CASRPFGIAYNEQFF. The CDR3 nucleotides read TGTGCCAGCAGACCCTTTGGGATAGCCTACAATGAGCAGTTCTTC.

This clonotype was detected only a few times. CDR3 amino acids: CASRSGSPQETQYF. The CDR3 DNA reads TGTGCCAGCAGATCGGGGTCACCACAAGAGACCCAGTACTTC. The V gene is TRBV7-9, the J gene TRBJ2-5, with D possibly matching TRBD2 (5 bases). Per germline, CDR1 SEHNR and CDR2 FQNEAQ (reference sequence). The V end lost 6 bases, the J end lost 2 bases, and 13 bases lay between the germline ends. The CDR3 has 14 residues.

This clonotype has just a few counts. The CDR3 loop is CASSVRGLEQYF. Written as DNA, the CDR3 is TGCGCCAGCAGCGTCAGGGGGCTTGAGCAGTACTTC. The chain has TRBV5-1 and TRBJ2-7, with 8 bases that match TRBD1. Germline assignment: CDR1 SGHRS and CDR2 YFSETQ. J lost 7 bases, V lost 4 bases, and 4 bases had no gene match. The CDR3 is 12 amino acids.

This clonotype was seen only a few times. This chain connects TRBV12-3 or TRBV12-4 to TRBJ1-3; no clear D gene. CDR3 size: 15 residues. V was pared by 1 base and J by 0 bases, with 7 bases between. The CDR3 loop is CASSLGHHSGNTIYF. The DNA of the CDR3 is TGTGCCAGCAGTTTAGGACACCACTCTGGAAACACCATATATTTT.

In this sample, this clonotype turned up a few times. This rearrangement joins TRBV29-1 to TRBJ1-1; D gene ambiguous. Trimming took 7 bases from V and 1 from J, leaving 13 bases between them. The CDR3 runs to 13 residues. The V gene's germline CDR1 is SQVTM and CDR2 ANQGSEA. DNA of the CDR3: TGCAGCGCCCAAGCAGGATGGAACACTGAAGCTTTCTTT. This encodes CSAQAGWNTEAFF.

This chain uses TRBV5-1 with TRBJ2-6; 8 bases line up with TRBD1. V shed 1 base, J shed 0 bases, and the junction held 6 bases outside the gene matches. Germline V lookup: CDR1 SGHRS, CDR2 YFSETQ. CDR3 length: 18 residues. The CDR3 region has the DNA TGCGCCAGCAGCTTGTTGACAGGGGCCCGCTCTGGGGCCAACGTCCTGACTTTC. It yields the protein CASSLLTGARSGANVLTF.

The chain carries TRBV7-2 and TRBJ2-3; 12 nucleotides align to TRBD2. Trimming cost V 4 bases and J 4 bases; bases outside gene matches: 6. The CDR3 has 16 residues. The germline CDR1 and CDR2 sequences are SGHTA and FQGNSA. The CDR3 DNA follows: TGTGCCAGCAGCTCCGGACTAGCGGGAAGAGCAGATACGCAGTATTTT. Its protein product is CASSSGLAGRADTQYF.

V gene TRBV7-2 combines with J gene TRBJ2-1, with 7 bases lining up with TRBD2. This CDR3 spans 13 amino acids. V trimming: 4 bases; J trimming: 7 bases; junction bases outside the gene matches: 4. CDR1 and CDR2 (germline): SGHTA, FQGNSA. The CDR3 nucleotides read TGTGCCAGCAGCTCAGCGGGGCGGAATGAGCAGTTCTTC. Translating gives CASSSAGRNEQFF.

This clonotype has only a few counts. V usage is TRBV3-1 and J usage is TRBJ2-1; D possibly corresponds to TRBD2 (5 bases). Germline values: CDR1 LGHDT, CDR2 YNNKEL (reference sequence). The CDR3 is 13 amino acids. Trimming pared 4 bases from V and 7 bases from J, leaving 11 bases between. In nucleotides, the CDR3 is TGTGCCAGCAGCCCAGAGAGGGCGAATGAGCAGTTCTTC. Protein sequence: CASSPERANEQFF.

This clonotype was seen a single time. The V gene is TRBV28, the J gene TRBJ2-3, with TRBD2 as a possible D gene (6 bases). Germline V lookup: CDR1 MDHEN, CDR2 SYDVKM. Trimming removed 7 bases from V and 4 bases from J, with 9 bases in between. The CDR3 is 12 residues long. The chain's CDR3 is CASTGTPDTQYF. The CDR3 DNA reads as TGTGCCAGCACAGGGACTCCAGATACGCAGTATTTT.

This clonotype came up a few times. The V and J genes are TRBV10-3 and TRBJ2-3, with a tentative D call TRBD2 (5 bases). Germline CDR1 and CDR2: ENHRY and SYGVKD. The CDR3 length is 13 residues. With 8 bases removed from V and 4 bases from J, the gap between germline ends came to 13 bases. The CDR3 sequence is CAISNSRADTQYF. In DNA form, the CDR3 reads TGTGCCATCTCAAATTCGAGGGCAGATACGCAGTATTTT.

There are a few counts of this clonotype. This chain uses TRBV6-6 with TRBJ1-5; D possibly corresponds to TRBD1 (6 bases). The V end was cut by 1 base, the J end by 5 bases, with 39 bases between. The germline CDR1 and CDR2 sequences are MNHNY and SVGAGI (reference sequence). The length of the CDR3 is 24 residues. CDR3 protein: CASSYCPGSFATGPPQEWDQPQHF. Written as DNA, the CDR3 is TGTGCCAGCAGTTACTGCCCCGGGTCTTTCGCGACAGGACCCCCGCAAGAGTGGGATCAGCCCCAGCATTTT.

Many counts were recorded for this clonotype. The rearrangement uses TRBV6-5 and TRBJ2-7; D might be TRBD1 (6 bases). The germline gives CDR1 MNHEY, CDR2 SVGAGI. Trimming removed 8 bases from V and 4 bases from J, with 9 bases in between. This CDR3 comprises 11 residues. CDR3 in amino acids: CASRTGYEQYF. In DNA, the CDR3 is TGTGCCAGCCGCACAGGGTACGAGCAGTACTTC.

CDR3 amino acids: CSASTGEAFF. The CDR3, as DNA: TGCAGTGCTTCTACAGGTGAAGCTTTCTTT. V usage is TRBV20-1 and J usage is TRBJ1-1, with D possibly being TRBD1 (5 bases). This CDR3 is 10 amino acids long. Trimming took off 5 bases at V and 7 bases at J, with 8 bases between the two ends. Germline V lookup: CDR1 DFQATT, CDR2 SNEGSKA (reference sequence).

In its sample, this clonotype was seen a few times. This chain joins TRBV3-1 and TRBJ2-7; no clear D. Germline values: CDR1 LGHDT, CDR2 YNNKEL (reference sequence). The CDR3 length is 12 residues. The germline V and J ends were trimmed by 1 base and 6 bases, with 7 bases remaining between them. As DNA, the CDR3 is TGTGCCAGCAGCCAAGGAGTAGTCGAGCAGTACTTC. This gives the protein CASSQGVVEQYF.